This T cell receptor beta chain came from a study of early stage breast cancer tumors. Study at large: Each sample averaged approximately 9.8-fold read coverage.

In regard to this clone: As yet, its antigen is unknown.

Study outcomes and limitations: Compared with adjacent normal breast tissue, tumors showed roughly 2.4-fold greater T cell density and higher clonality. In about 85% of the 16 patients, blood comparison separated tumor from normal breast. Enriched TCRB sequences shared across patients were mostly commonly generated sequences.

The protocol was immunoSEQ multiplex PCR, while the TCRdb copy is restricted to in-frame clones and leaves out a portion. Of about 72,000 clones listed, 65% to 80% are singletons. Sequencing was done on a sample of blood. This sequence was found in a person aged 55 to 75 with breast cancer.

CDR3 in DNA: TGTGCCAGCAGCCAAGGCCCCCTCCGGACCCAGTACTTC. It specifies CASSQGPLRTQYF. This chain uses TRBV14 with TRBJ2-5; D gene ambiguous. This CDR3 is built from 13 residues. V lost 1 base and J lost 7, with 10 bases in between. In germline, CDR1 is SGHDN, CDR2 FVKESK.